The entry below gives a single T cell receptor beta chain sequence along with its context. The specificity of this receptor is unknown. Qualities for individual bases were not recorded, and no much larger clone is one base off. This sample stems from a study of radiotherapy plus CTLA-4 blockade in lung cancer (dated by TCRdb to the late 2010s). For the wider study: Objective responses were observed in approximately 19% of enrolled patients, and disease control was achieved in around 28%. What the work shows at the level of the full study, not this receptor alone: Increased serum interferon-beta after radiation, together with early dynamic changes in blood T cell clones, were reported to be the strongest predictors of response. After treatment with radiotherapy and ipilimumab, TCR clones that originated in tumors expanded in peripheral blood.

The library was produced with the immunoSEQ multiplex PCR assay. TCRdb took over this immuneACCESS table, retaining in-frame rearrangements with V and J assigned. Such tables are incomplete; in checked studies, under half of the missing clones stem from an unresolved V gene, and the remainder is unexplained. The sample includes approximately 67,000 clones, with over 75% observed a single time. The ten largest account for about 4% of the sample. Focal radiation therapy combined with CTLA-4 blockade (ipilimumab) was tested in patients with chemo-refractory metastatic non-small-cell lung cancer. Here the sequenced sample was peripheral blood, taken from a patient treated with radiotherapy plus ipilimumab. The clonotype comes from a human donor with non-small cell lung cancer who had a partial response to radiotherapy plus ipilimumab.

The nucleotides read TGTGCCAGCACCTACAGGGGAGGAGGAAACACCATATATTTT. The resulting protein is CASTYRGGGNTIYF. The chain was built from TRBV6-6 and TRBJ1-3, with 7 bases aligning to TRBD1. The germline V and J ends show losses of 7 bases and 4 bases respectively, and no gene match explains 7 bases of the junction. The CDR3 sequence holds 14 residues, the cysteine and phenylalanine included. Of all the DNA, just the CDR3 is kept, 42 bases in frame from base 1. CDR1 and CDR2 were assigned from the germline V gene (reference sequence) as MNHNY and SVGAGI.